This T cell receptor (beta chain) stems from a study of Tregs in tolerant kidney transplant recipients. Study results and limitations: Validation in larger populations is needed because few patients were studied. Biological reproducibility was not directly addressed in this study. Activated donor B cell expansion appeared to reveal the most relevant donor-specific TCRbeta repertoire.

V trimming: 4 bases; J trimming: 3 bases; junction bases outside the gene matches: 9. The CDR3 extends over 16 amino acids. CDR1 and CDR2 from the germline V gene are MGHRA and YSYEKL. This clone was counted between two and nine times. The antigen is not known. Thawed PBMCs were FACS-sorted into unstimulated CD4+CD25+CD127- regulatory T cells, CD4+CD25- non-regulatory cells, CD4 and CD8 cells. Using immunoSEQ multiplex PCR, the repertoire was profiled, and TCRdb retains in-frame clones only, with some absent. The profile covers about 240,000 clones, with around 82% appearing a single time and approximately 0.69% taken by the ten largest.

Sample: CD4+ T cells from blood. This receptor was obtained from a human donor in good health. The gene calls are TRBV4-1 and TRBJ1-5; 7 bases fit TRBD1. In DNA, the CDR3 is TGCGCCAGCAGCCTAAGACACGGACAGGTCAATCAGCCCCAGCATTTT. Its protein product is CASSLRHGQVNQPQHF.